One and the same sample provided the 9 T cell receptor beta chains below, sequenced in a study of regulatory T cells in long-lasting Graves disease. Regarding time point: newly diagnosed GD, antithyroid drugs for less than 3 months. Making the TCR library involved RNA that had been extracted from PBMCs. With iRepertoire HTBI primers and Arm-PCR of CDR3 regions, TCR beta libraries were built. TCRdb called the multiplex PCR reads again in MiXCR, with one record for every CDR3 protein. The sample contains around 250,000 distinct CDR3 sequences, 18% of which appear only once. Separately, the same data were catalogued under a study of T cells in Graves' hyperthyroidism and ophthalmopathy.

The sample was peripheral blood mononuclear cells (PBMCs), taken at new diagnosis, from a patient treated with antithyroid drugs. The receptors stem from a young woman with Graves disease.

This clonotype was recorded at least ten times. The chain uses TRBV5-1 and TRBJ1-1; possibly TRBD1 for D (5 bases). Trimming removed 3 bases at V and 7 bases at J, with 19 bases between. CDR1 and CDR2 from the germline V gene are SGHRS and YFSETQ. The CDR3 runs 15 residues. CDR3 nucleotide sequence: TGCGCCAGCAGCTCGGACCCCCACGGGGCCGGTGAAGCTTTCTTT. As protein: CASSSDPHGAGEAFF.

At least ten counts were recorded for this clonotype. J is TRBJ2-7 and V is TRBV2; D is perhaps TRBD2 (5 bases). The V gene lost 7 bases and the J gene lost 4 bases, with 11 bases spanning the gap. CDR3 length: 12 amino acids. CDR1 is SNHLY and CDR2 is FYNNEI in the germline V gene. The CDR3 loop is CASNRGPYEQYF. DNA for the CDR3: TGTGCCAGCAACCGGGGTCCTTACGAGCAGTACTTC.

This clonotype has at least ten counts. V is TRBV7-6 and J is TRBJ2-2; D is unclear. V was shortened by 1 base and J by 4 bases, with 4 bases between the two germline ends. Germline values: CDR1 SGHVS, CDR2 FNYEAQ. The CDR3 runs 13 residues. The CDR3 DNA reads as TGTGCCAGCAGCTTAGTTATCACCGGGGAGCTGTTTTTT. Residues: CASSLVITGELFF.

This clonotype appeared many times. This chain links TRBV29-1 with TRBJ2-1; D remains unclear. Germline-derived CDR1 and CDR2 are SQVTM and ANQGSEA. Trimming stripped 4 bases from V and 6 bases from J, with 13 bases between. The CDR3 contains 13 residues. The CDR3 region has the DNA TGCAGCGTTGTGGCGTACCCCTCCAATGAGCAGTTCTTC. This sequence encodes CSVVAYPSNEQFF.

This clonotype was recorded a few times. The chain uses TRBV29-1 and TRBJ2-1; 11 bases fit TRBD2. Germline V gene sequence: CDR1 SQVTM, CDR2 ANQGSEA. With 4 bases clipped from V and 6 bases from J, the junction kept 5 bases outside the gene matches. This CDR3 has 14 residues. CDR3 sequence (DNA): TGCAGCGTTGTAACTAGCGGGGGACTCAATGAGCAGTTCTTC. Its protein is CSVVTSGGLNEQFF.

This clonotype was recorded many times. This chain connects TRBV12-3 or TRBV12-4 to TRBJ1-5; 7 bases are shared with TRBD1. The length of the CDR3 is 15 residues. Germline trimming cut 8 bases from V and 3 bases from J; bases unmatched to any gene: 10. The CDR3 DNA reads TGTGCCAGCGGCCAAGCGGGACAGCCCAATCAGCCCCAGCATTTT. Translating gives CASGQAGQPNQPQHF.

CDR3 protein: CASSLMGTGVNQPQHF. CDR3 coding DNA: TGTGCCAGCAGTTTGATGGGGACAGGGGTAAATCAGCCCCAGCATTTT. The chain couples TRBV12-3 or TRBV12-4 to TRBJ1-5; TRBD1 agrees at 10 bases. V shed 3 bases, J shed 4 bases, and the junction held 6 bases outside the gene matches. CDR3 size: 16 residues.

The CDR3 region has the DNA TGTGCCAGTAGTATTAAGTGGGCTAGCGGGCGCTCCTACAATGAGCAGTTCTTC. Translation: CASSIKWASGRSYNEQFF. This rearrangement joins TRBV19 to TRBJ2-1, with 8 bases fitting TRBD2. Trimming took 3 bases from V and 0 from J; bases not matched to a gene: 10. This CDR3 contains 18 residues. Germline V gives CDR1 LNHDA, CDR2 SQIVND (reference sequence).

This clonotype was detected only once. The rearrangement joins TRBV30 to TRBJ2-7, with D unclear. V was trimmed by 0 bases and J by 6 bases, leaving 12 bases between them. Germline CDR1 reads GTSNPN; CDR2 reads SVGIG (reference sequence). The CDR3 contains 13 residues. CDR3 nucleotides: TGTGCCTGGAGTGTACAGTCCTTGGCCGAGCAGTACTTC. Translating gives CAWSVQSLAEQYF.